Sequencing of this T cell receptor beta chain was carried out in a study of blood T cells in healthy people across ages. Study-wide points: In long-lived donors, naive CD4+ cell counts and diversity exceeded those of aged donors.

Trimming removed 4 bases at V and 1 base at J, with 14 bases between. The CDR3 contains 15 residues. Per the germline V gene, CDR1 is LGHDT and CDR2 is YNNKEL (reference sequence). This clonotype showed up just a few times. As yet, its antigen is unknown. Sample-barcoded 5' priming and a J-beta primer mix drove a second PCR of roughly 7 to 11 cycles. One entry per CDR3 protein, called by TCRdb with MiXCR from the 5' RACE reads. The sample lists 650,000 to 800,000 distinct CDR3 sequences, under 45% occurring once. This sequence was found in a man in his sixties in good health. The J gene is TRBJ2-7, the V gene TRBV3-1; D perhaps matches TRBD1 (6 bases). Specimen: blood. The CDR3 coding sequence is TGTGCCAGCAGCCCGACCCAGGACAGATCCTACGAGCAGTACTTC. Its translation is CASSPTQDRSYEQYF.